There are a few counts of the clone carrying this TCR beta chain. The antigen remains undetermined. The repertoire was sequenced with immunoSEQ multiplex PCR; TCRdb's copy has only in-frame clones and lacks some. The sample yields tens of thousands of clones, approximately 85% seen once. This specimen comes from a study of T cells in narcolepsy. Findings and limits, study-wide: HCRT-specific and TRIB2-specific autoreactive clonotypes appeared among same-patient CSF and blood CD4+ clonotypes. Healthy controls reportedly lacked the autoreactive clonotypes serially found in patients' blood. No autoreactive T cell clone sequences appeared in some memory CD4+ repertoires.

This CDR3 has 14 residues. CDR1 is WSHSY and CDR2 is SAAADI in the germline V gene. The germline V and J ends were trimmed by 6 bases and 7 bases, with 18 bases remaining between them. The rearrangement uses TRBV10-2 and TRBJ2-5, with D possibly being TRBD1 (6 bases). This TCR was recovered from a human donor in good health. The sample consisted of memory (CD45RA-) CD4+ T cells from blood. This CDR3 is CASRRGEGVGTQYF. CDR3 coding DNA: TGCGCCAGCAGAAGGGGAGAGGGGGTGGGGACCCAGTACTTC.